Sequencing of this T cell receptor (beta chain) was carried out in a study of blood T cell repertoires in COVID-19. V trimming: 3 bases; J trimming: 2 bases; junction bases outside the gene matches: 6. The CDR3 has 17 amino acids. Germline-derived CDR1 and CDR2 are SGHDT and YYEEEE. Under the authors' procedure: How many nucleated cells were present was estimated from reference gene primer amplification. Libraries were prepared by immunoSEQ multiplex PCR; TCRdb keeps only in-frame clonotypes and omits some of them. V and J calls and clone size are as listed in that table; D and trimming were resolved from the DNA. The profile covers about 170,000 clones, with 60% to 85% appearing a single time and around 8.1% taken by the ten largest. This clone was detected only a few times.

This TCR came from a man in his 60s with acute or convalescent COVID-19. The chain joins TRBV5-6 to TRBJ2-1; 12 bases map to TRBD2. What was sequenced was peripheral blood. Written as DNA, the CDR3 is TGTGCCAGCAGCTCCTCGACTAGCGGGGGCCCCTACAATGAGCAGTTCTTC. This sequence encodes CASSSSTSGGPYNEQFF.